These 10 T cell receptor beta chains were sequenced from one sample in a study of blood T cell repertoires in COVID-19 (dated by TCRdb to the early 2020s). Receptor libraries were prepared by the immunoSEQ multiplex PCR assay. Not all clones reach the TCRdb copy of this immuneACCESS table, which keeps in-frame sequences only. Checked studies attribute under half of the gap to unresolved V genes and leave the rest unexplained. This sample comprises approximately 130,000 clones, roughly 72% of them detected only once. Jointly, the top ten make up roughly 10% of the sample. The sequencing sample was made of peripheral blood. These receptors all come from a human donor in a cohort sampled during active COVID-19.

V gene TRBV25-1 combines with J gene TRBJ2-2; 9 bases line up with TRBD2. The CDR3 length is 15 residues. V dropped 3 bases and J dropped 5; count of bases not matched to a gene: 4. Germline V gene sequence: CDR1 MGHDK, CDR2 SYGVNS. The CDR3 coding sequence is TGTGCCAGCAGTGAGGATCTAGCGGGGACCGGGGAGCTGTTTTTT. Translated, it gives CASSEDLAGTGELFF. Drawing the rest from reference TRBV25-1 and TRBJ2-2, the complete variable domain is EADIYQTPRYLVIGTGKKITLECSQTMGHDKMYWYQQDPGMELHLIHYSYGVNSTEKGDLSSESTVSRIRTEHFPLTLESARPSHTSQYLCASSEDLAGTGELFFGEGSRLTVL.

V gene TRBV7-9 combines with J gene TRBJ2-2, with 7 nucleotides matching TRBD2. J gave up 2 bases and V 0 bases, and 3 bases lay outside the gene matches. The CDR3 has 16 residues. The germline V gene encodes CDR1 SEHNR and CDR2 FQNEAQ (reference sequence). The CDR3 nucleotides are TGTGCCAGCAGCTTAGCGGGGGGGTCCAACACCGGGGAGCTGTTTTTT. Its protein product is CASSLAGGSNTGELFF.

The V and J genes are TRBV2 and TRBJ1-6; D unresolved. CDR1 SNHLY and CDR2 FYNNEI come from the germline V gene. This CDR3 region has 14 residues. V lost 7 bases, J lost 7 bases, and 14 bases lay in between. The chain's CDR3 is CASTFLTENSPLHF. The CDR3 bases are TGTGCCAGCACCTTCCTAACAGAGAATTCACCCCTCCACTTT. Together with reference TRBV2 and TRBJ1-6, the CDR3 gives the full variable domain: EPEVTQTPSHQVTQMGQEVILRCVPISNHLYFYWYRQILGQKVEFLVSFYNNEISEKSEIFDDQFSVERPDGSNFTLKIRSTKLEDSAMYFCASTFLTENSPLHFGNGTRLTVT.

The chain is built from TRBV5-1 and TRBJ2-3; 7 bases agree with TRBD1. The CDR3 contains 19 residues. The V gene end was trimmed by 4 bases and the J gene end by 4 bases; junction bases not matched to a gene: 21. The germline V gene has CDR1 SGHRS and CDR2 YFSETQ. The CDR3 bases are TGCGCCAGCAGCGCAACTGGCTACCTACAGGGGTATGGATCAGATACGCAGTATTTT. Its protein product is CASSATGYLQGYGSDTQYF.

This chain joins TRBV7-9 and TRBJ2-1; D is possibly TRBD1 (6 bases). In germline, CDR1 is SEHNR, CDR2 FQNEAQ (reference sequence). This CDR3 is 12 amino acids long. The V end was cut by 5 bases, the J end by 7 bases, with 9 bases between. For the CDR3, the DNA is TGTGCCAGCAGCCTCCAGGGGAATGAGCAGTTCTTC. It encodes CASSLQGNEQFF.

This clone appeared a few times. The chain carries TRBV9 and TRBJ1-2; 7 bases fit TRBD1. J gave up 7 bases and V 4 bases, and 7 bases lay outside the gene matches. The CDR3 extends over 13 amino acids. CDR1 is SGDLS, CDR2 YYNGEE, per germline. CDR3 sequence: CASSPPGGVGYTF. In DNA form, the CDR3 reads TGTGCCAGCAGCCCACCAGGGGGAGTTGGCTACACCTTC.

J is TRBJ2-7 and V is TRBV6-6, with D possibly being TRBD1 (5 bases). V was clipped by 2 bases and J by 1 base, with 12 bases between them. The CDR3 is made up of 15 amino acids. CDR1 and CDR2 (germline): MNHNY, SVGAGI (reference sequence). CDR3: CASSYVYQGSYEQYF. CDR3 DNA: TGTGCCAGCAGTTACGTTTATCAGGGATCCTACGAGCAGTACTTC.

The rearrangement uses TRBV12-3 or TRBV12-4 and TRBJ2-1, with TRBD1 matching 8 bases. The CDR3 is 13 amino acids. V shed 6 bases, J shed 7 bases, and the junction held 5 bases outside the gene matches. CDR3 DNA: TGTGCCAGCAGCCCCCGGGACAGGAATGAGCAGTTCTTC. Translation gives CASSPRDRNEQFF.

The chain carries TRBV19 and TRBJ1-4; TRBD1 matches at 8 bases. This CDR3 comprises 13 residues. V lost 6 bases and J lost 5; bases outside the gene matches: 2. From germline, CDR1 is LNHDA and CDR2 SQIVND (reference sequence). CDR3 DNA sequence: TGTGCCAGTAGCGACAGGGGAAATGAAAAACTGTTTTTT. Its translation is CASSDRGNEKLFF. The variable domain in full, with the rest retrieved from reference TRBV19 and TRBJ1-4, is DGGITQSPKYLFRKEGQNVTLSCEQNLNHDAMYWYRQDPGQGLRLIYYSQIVNDFQKGDIAEGYSVSREKKESFPLTVTSAQKNPTAFYLCASSDRGNEKLFFGSGTQLSVL.

The chain has TRBV18 and TRBJ2-7; tentative D call: TRBD1 (6 bases). This CDR3 has 13 residues. V lost 3 bases and J lost 4, with 10 bases in between. CDR1 is KGHSH and CDR2 is LQKENI in the germline V gene. The chain's CDR3 is CASSPYREYEQYF. Here the CDR3 DNA reads TGTGCCAGCTCACCGTACAGGGAGTACGAGCAGTACTTC.